Listed below are T cell receptor beta chains from one sample, sequenced in a study of naive and memory T cell subsets. Each CDR3 protein is one row after TCRdb ran MiXCR on the 5' RACE reads. Found here are tens of thousands of distinct CDR3 sequences, 7% to 8.5% of them singletons; the top ten hold roughly 9.7%. Source of these receptors: a male donor in good health. Both conserved end residues are part of each CDR3. A D gene is named only where the DNA matches it firmly. A clone size is listed for some rows: how often the clone was seen (once, few, many), or a class if it is expanded.

cdr3_nt: TGTGCCATCAGTGAGCCTGGACAGGTCACCGGGGAGCTGTTTTTT; cdr3_aa: CAISEPGQVTGELFF; clone_size: many; j_call: TRBJ2-2; d_call: TRBD1; v_call: TRBV10-3
cdr3_nt: TGCAGCGTTATGGACAGGGATACACCCGGGGAGCTGTTTTTT; cdr3_aa: CSVMDRDTPGELFF; clone_size: few; j_call: TRBJ2-2; d_call: TRBD1; v_call: TRBV29-1
cdr3_nt: TGCGCCAGCAGTGATTTTCAGGGATCCAATCAGCCCCAGCATTTT; cdr3_aa: CASSDFQGSNQPQHF; clone_size: few; j_call: TRBJ1-5; d_call: .; v_call: TRBV10-2
cdr3_nt: TGTGCCAGCAGTTACTCGATAGGCGGGGAGCTGTTTTTT; cdr3_aa: CASSYSIGGELFF; clone_size: .; j_call: TRBJ2-2; d_call: .; v_call: TRBV6-5
cdr3_nt: TGCAGTGCTAGGACCGGCCTTGGCACAGATACGCAGTATTTT; cdr3_aa: CSARTGLGTDTQYF; clone_size: many; j_call: TRBJ2-3; d_call: .; v_call: TRBV20-1
cdr3_nt: TGTGCCAGCAGCTCCTTCGGGGATACGCAGTATTTT; cdr3_aa: CASSSFGDTQYF; clone_size: few; j_call: TRBJ2-3; d_call: .; v_call: TRBV7-7
cdr3_nt: TGTGCCAGCAACGCCCCAGGGGCCTCGAACACCGGGGAGCTGTTTTTT; cdr3_aa: CASNAPGASNTGELFF; clone_size: few; j_call: TRBJ2-2; d_call: .; v_call: TRBV28
cdr3_nt: TGTGCCAGCAGTTTAGGGACAGGGTCCCACGAGCAGTACTTC; cdr3_aa: CASSLGTGSHEQYF; clone_size: many; j_call: TRBJ2-7; d_call: TRBD1; v_call: TRBV12-3/TRBV12-4
cdr3_nt: TGTGCCATCAGTGTTGAATTGGGACTAGCGGGAAGGGGTGGCACCTACGAGCAGTACTTC; cdr3_aa: CAISVELGLAGRGGTYEQYF; clone_size: many; j_call: TRBJ2-7; d_call: TRBD2; v_call: TRBV10-3
cdr3_nt: TGCAGCGTTGAATCCAGCTCAGAGACCGACGAGCAGTACTTC; cdr3_aa: CSVESSSETDEQYF; clone_size: many; j_call: TRBJ2-7; d_call: .; v_call: TRBV29-1
cdr3_nt: TGTGCCAGCAGCCTTGAAGACCGGGACAGGGATGCTGAAGCTTTCTTT; cdr3_aa: CASSLEDRDRDAEAFF; clone_size: few; j_call: TRBJ1-1; d_call: TRBD1; v_call: TRBV5-4
cdr3_nt: TGTGCCAGCAGGGCCCAAGAGACCCAGTACTTC; cdr3_aa: CASRAQETQYF; clone_size: many; j_call: TRBJ2-5; d_call: .; v_call: TRBV6-6
cdr3_nt: TGTGCCAGCAGTTTATCGGGGGGGGGTGGCAATCAGCCCCAGCATTTT; cdr3_aa: CASSLSGGGGNQPQHF; clone_size: .; j_call: TRBJ1-5; d_call: .; v_call: TRBV27
cdr3_nt: TGTGCCAGCAGCTTGGGGCAGAAAAGCTCCTACAATGAGCAGTTCTTC; cdr3_aa: CASSLGQKSSYNEQFF; clone_size: few; j_call: TRBJ2-1; d_call: .; v_call: TRBV5-4
cdr3_nt: TGTGCCAGCAGTTATGGACAAACGAACACCGGGGAGCTGTTTTTT; cdr3_aa: CASSYGQTNTGELFF; clone_size: many; j_call: TRBJ2-2; d_call: .; v_call: TRBV6-5
cdr3_nt: TGTGCCAGCAGTCATACGGGACCCGAGCAGTACTTC; cdr3_aa: CASSHTGPEQYF; clone_size: few; j_call: TRBJ2-7; d_call: .; v_call: TRBV6-1
cdr3_nt: TGTGCCAGCAGTTACTCGCGGGGAAATGAGCAGTTCTTC; cdr3_aa: CASSYSRGNEQFF; clone_size: few; j_call: TRBJ2-1; d_call: .; v_call: TRBV6-5
cdr3_nt: TGCGCCAGCAGCTCCCCAGGCGGCAGGGGGTATGTGGCAGATACGCAGTATTTT; cdr3_aa: CASSSPGGRGYVADTQYF; clone_size: .; j_call: TRBJ2-3; d_call: TRBD1; v_call: TRBV5-1
cdr3_nt: TGCAGTGCTAGCGAAGGGGTGATCACAGATACGCAGTATTTT; cdr3_aa: CSASEGVITDTQYF; clone_size: many; j_call: TRBJ2-3; d_call: .; v_call: TRBV20-1
cdr3_nt: TGCAGTGCTAGAGATGTAGCGGGGGCCTTAGTGGATACGCAGTATTTT; cdr3_aa: CSARDVAGALVDTQYF; clone_size: many; j_call: TRBJ2-3; d_call: TRBD2; v_call: TRBV20-1
cdr3_nt: TGCGCCAGCAGTGAGTCGCTAGCGGGGGAATACAATGAGCAGTTCTTC; cdr3_aa: CASSESLAGEYNEQFF; clone_size: .; j_call: TRBJ2-1; d_call: TRBD2; v_call: TRBV10-1
cdr3_nt: TGTGCCAGCAGCTTACAGGACAGGGGGACCCAGCATTTT; cdr3_aa: CASSLQDRGTQHF; clone_size: .; j_call: TRBJ1-5; d_call: TRBD1; v_call: TRBV7-9
cdr3_nt: TGTGCCAGCAGCTCTGATATGGAAAAACTGTTTTTT; cdr3_aa: CASSSDMEKLFF; clone_size: many; j_call: TRBJ1-4; d_call: .; v_call: TRBV11-2
cdr3_nt: TGTGCCAGCAGCCCTTCCTCTTCAGGGGGTCAAGAGACCCAGTACTTC; cdr3_aa: CASSPSSSGGQETQYF; clone_size: many; j_call: TRBJ2-5; d_call: TRBD1; v_call: TRBV3-1
cdr3_nt: TGTGCCAGCAGGAGAGAAAGGGCGGGTACGCAGTATTTT; cdr3_aa: CASRRERAGTQYF; clone_size: few; j_call: TRBJ2-3; d_call: .; v_call: TRBV28
cdr3_nt: TGTGCCAGCAGTCGGACAGGGGTGAACACTGAAGCTTTCTTT; cdr3_aa: CASSRTGVNTEAFF; clone_size: few; j_call: TRBJ1-1; d_call: TRBD1; v_call: TRBV6-6
cdr3_nt: TGTGCCAGGACCCGACTAGTTGGGGCGGATGAGCAGTTCTTC; cdr3_aa: CARTRLVGADEQFF; clone_size: few; j_call: TRBJ2-1; d_call: .; v_call: TRBV2
cdr3_nt: TGTGCCAGCAGCTATGTTGGGGGAGGGGCAGAGACCCAGTACTTC; cdr3_aa: CASSYVGGGAETQYF; clone_size: few; j_call: TRBJ2-5; d_call: TRBD2; v_call: TRBV7-9
cdr3_nt: TGTGCCAGCAGCCCCGGGACTGGGAATCTGGGCACTGAAGCTTTCTTT; cdr3_aa: CASSPGTGNLGTEAFF; clone_size: few; j_call: TRBJ1-1; d_call: .; v_call: TRBV25-1
cdr3_nt: TGCAGTGCTAGAGCAGGTGGTACCGGGACAGGCCGATATAGCAATCAGCCCCAGCATTTT; cdr3_aa: CSARAGGTGTGRYSNQPQHF; clone_size: few; j_call: TRBJ1-5; d_call: TRBD1; v_call: TRBV20-1
cdr3_nt: TGTGCCAGCAGTTTTGGCAGCCAAAATGAGCAGTTCTTC; cdr3_aa: CASSFGSQNEQFF; clone_size: few; j_call: TRBJ2-1; d_call: .; v_call: TRBV12-3/TRBV12-4
cdr3_nt: TGCGCCAGCAGCTTGGTGGGGACAGGCCAAGAGACCCAGTACTTC; cdr3_aa: CASSLVGTGQETQYF; clone_size: .; j_call: TRBJ2-5; d_call: TRBD1; v_call: TRBV5-1
cdr3_nt: TGTGCCAGCAGTTACTCGGGTAGCGGCTTCACAGATACGCAGTATTTT; cdr3_aa: CASSYSGSGFTDTQYF; clone_size: many; j_call: TRBJ2-3; d_call: .; v_call: TRBV6-5
cdr3_nt: TGTGCCAGCAGCCCGCGCGGGGCGCAGTACTTC; cdr3_aa: CASSPRGAQYF; clone_size: few; j_call: TRBJ2-7; d_call: .; v_call: TRBV5-8
cdr3_nt: TGTGCCAGCAGCCAAGGGGGCGTCGGCGAGCAGTTCTTC; cdr3_aa: CASSQGGVGEQFF; clone_size: many; j_call: TRBJ2-1; d_call: .; v_call: TRBV3-1
cdr3_nt: TGTGCCAGCAGTCACAGGACGGGTTCGAGGAACACTGAAGCTTTCTTT; cdr3_aa: CASSHRTGSRNTEAFF; clone_size: .; j_call: TRBJ1-1; d_call: .; v_call: TRBV6-5
cdr3_nt: TGCAGCGTTCGACAGGTTGGGGCCAACGTCCTGACTTTC; cdr3_aa: CSVRQVGANVLTF; clone_size: many; j_call: TRBJ2-6; d_call: .; v_call: TRBV29-1
cdr3_nt: TGTGCCAGCACCGGGACTAGCGGGGAGACCCAGTACTTC; cdr3_aa: CASTGTSGETQYF; clone_size: .; j_call: TRBJ2-5; d_call: TRBD2; v_call: TRBV7-9
cdr3_nt: TGTGCCAGCAGTGAATATGGGCAGGGGAAAGAGACCCAGTACTTC; cdr3_aa: CASSEYGQGKETQYF; clone_size: .; j_call: TRBJ2-5; d_call: .; v_call: TRBV25-1
cdr3_nt: TGTGCCAGTAGTATAGCTAGTCCGGATTGGGAATCCTACAATGAGCAGTTCTTC; cdr3_aa: CASSIASPDWESYNEQFF; clone_size: few; j_call: TRBJ2-1; d_call: .; v_call: TRBV19
cdr3_nt: TGTGCCAGCAGTCCGGACGGTCACGGCACAGATACGCAGTATTTT; cdr3_aa: CASSPDGHGTDTQYF; clone_size: .; j_call: TRBJ2-3; d_call: .; v_call: TRBV6-5
cdr3_nt: TGTGCCAGCAGTTTAAGACAGGGAGGAAAGACCCAGTACTTC; cdr3_aa: CASSLRQGGKTQYF; clone_size: few; j_call: TRBJ2-5; d_call: .; v_call: TRBV6-9
cdr3_nt: TGTGCCAGCAGTAACGGGCCGGTAGCGGGGGGGCGAGGAAATGAGCAGTTCTTC; cdr3_aa: CASSNGPVAGGRGNEQFF; clone_size: .; j_call: TRBJ2-1; d_call: TRBD2; v_call: TRBV6-2/TRBV6-3
cdr3_nt: TGTGCCAGCAGGAACCGGGACAGGGGAGCCGGGGAGCTGTTTTTT; cdr3_aa: CASRNRDRGAGELFF; clone_size: few; j_call: TRBJ2-2; d_call: TRBD1; v_call: TRBV6-1
cdr3_nt: TGTGCCAACAGCTTCTCGGGACTAGCAGATACGCAGTATTTT; cdr3_aa: CANSFSGLADTQYF; clone_size: few; j_call: TRBJ2-3; d_call: TRBD2; v_call: TRBV7-6
cdr3_nt: TGTGCCAGCAGCCAAGCAGGGATCTATGGCTACACCTTC; cdr3_aa: CASSQAGIYGYTF; clone_size: many; j_call: TRBJ1-2; d_call: .; v_call: TRBV14
cdr3_nt: TGTGCCAGCAGTTACTCGAGTGCGGGGGTTCTCCAAGAGACCCAGTACTTC; cdr3_aa: CASSYSSAGVLQETQYF; clone_size: few; j_call: TRBJ2-5; d_call: TRBD2; v_call: TRBV6-5
cdr3_nt: TGTGCCAGCAGCACCGGGACTAGCGTCGTAATCAGGGTCCATGAGCAGTTCTTC; cdr3_aa: CASSTGTSVVIRVHEQFF; clone_size: many; j_call: TRBJ2-1; d_call: TRBD2; v_call: TRBV7-6
cdr3_nt: TGTGCCGCTAGTAGGACAGGAAACACCGGGGAGCTGTTTTTT; cdr3_aa: CAASRTGNTGELFF; clone_size: .; j_call: TRBJ2-2; d_call: TRBD1; v_call: TRBV6-5
cdr3_nt: TGTGCCATCAGAGGGACAGGGGGCAACTATGGCTACACCTTC; cdr3_aa: CAIRGTGGNYGYTF; clone_size: .; j_call: TRBJ1-2; d_call: TRBD1; v_call: TRBV10-3
cdr3_nt: TGTGCCAGCAGCAAAACGGGACAGGGCAATCAGCCCCAGCATTTT; cdr3_aa: CASSKTGQGNQPQHF; clone_size: few; j_call: TRBJ1-5; d_call: .; v_call: TRBV21-1
cdr3_nt: TGTGCCACGGCCCGGGAACTCTGGGGCGAGCAGTACTTC; cdr3_aa: CATARELWGEQYF; clone_size: few; j_call: TRBJ2-7; d_call: .; v_call: TRBV15
cdr3_nt: TGTGCCAGCAGTTACTCGTCGGGGACAGGGATCCCCTACGAGCAGTACTTC; cdr3_aa: CASSYSSGTGIPYEQYF; clone_size: many; j_call: TRBJ2-7; d_call: TRBD1; v_call: TRBV6-5
cdr3_nt: TGTGCCAGCAGCTTCCGACCCGACGGGGAGACCCAGTACTTC; cdr3_aa: CASSFRPDGETQYF; clone_size: .; j_call: TRBJ2-5; d_call: .; v_call: TRBV11-2
cdr3_nt: TGCAGCGTTGGACAGGGGGCGAATGGCTACACCTTC; cdr3_aa: CSVGQGANGYTF; clone_size: many; j_call: TRBJ1-2; d_call: TRBD1; v_call: TRBV29-1
cdr3_nt: TGCGCCAGCAGCTTGGACAGGGGGCAGGGAGAGACCCAGTACTTC; cdr3_aa: CASSLDRGQGETQYF; clone_size: .; j_call: TRBJ2-5; d_call: TRBD1; v_call: TRBV5-1
cdr3_nt: TGCAGTGCGATTGACAGGGGGAACACCGGGGAGCTGTTTTTT; cdr3_aa: CSAIDRGNTGELFF; clone_size: many; j_call: TRBJ2-2; d_call: TRBD1; v_call: TRBV20-1